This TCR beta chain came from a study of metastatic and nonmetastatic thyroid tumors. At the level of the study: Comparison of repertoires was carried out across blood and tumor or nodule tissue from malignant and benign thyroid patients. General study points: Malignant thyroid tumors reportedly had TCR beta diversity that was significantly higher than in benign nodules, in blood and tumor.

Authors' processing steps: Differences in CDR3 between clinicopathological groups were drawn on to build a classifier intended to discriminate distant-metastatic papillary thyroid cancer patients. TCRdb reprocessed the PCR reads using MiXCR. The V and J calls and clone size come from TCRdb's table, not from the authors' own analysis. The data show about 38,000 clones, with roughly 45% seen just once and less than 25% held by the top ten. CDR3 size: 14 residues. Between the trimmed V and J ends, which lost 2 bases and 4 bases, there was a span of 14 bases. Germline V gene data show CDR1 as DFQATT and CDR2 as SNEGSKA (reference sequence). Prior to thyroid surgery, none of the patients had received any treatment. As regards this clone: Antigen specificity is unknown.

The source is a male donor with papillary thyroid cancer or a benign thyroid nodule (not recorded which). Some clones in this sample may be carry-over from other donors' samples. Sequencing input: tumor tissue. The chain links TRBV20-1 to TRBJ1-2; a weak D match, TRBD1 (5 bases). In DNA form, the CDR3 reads TGCAGTGCTAGAAATCAGGGACGGGGCTATGGCTACACCTTC. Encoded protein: CSARNQGRGYGYTF.